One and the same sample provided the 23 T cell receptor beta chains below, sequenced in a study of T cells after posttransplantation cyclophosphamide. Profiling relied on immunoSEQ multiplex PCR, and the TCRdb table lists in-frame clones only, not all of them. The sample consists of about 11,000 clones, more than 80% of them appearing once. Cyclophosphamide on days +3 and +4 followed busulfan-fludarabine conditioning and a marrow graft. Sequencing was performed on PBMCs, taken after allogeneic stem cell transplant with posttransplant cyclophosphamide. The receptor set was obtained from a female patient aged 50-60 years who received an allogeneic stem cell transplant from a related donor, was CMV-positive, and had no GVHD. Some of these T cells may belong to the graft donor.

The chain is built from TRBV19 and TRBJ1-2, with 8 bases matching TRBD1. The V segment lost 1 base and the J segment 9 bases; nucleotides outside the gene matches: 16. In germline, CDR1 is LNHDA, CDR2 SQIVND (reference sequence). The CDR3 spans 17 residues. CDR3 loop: CASSIAFAGTGGASYTF. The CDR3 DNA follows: TGTGCCAGTAGTATAGCCTTTGCAGGGACAGGTGGGGCAAGCTACACCTTC.

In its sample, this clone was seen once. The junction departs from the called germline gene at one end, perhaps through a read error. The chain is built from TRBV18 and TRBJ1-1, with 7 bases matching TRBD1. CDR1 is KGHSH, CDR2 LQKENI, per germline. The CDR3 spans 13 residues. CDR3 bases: TGTGCCAGCTCTCCACAGGGGCCCACTGAAGCTTTCTTT. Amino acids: CASSPQGPTEAFF.

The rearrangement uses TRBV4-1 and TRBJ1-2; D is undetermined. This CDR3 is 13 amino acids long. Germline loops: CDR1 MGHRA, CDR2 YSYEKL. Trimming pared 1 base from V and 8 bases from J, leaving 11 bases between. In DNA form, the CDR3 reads TGCGCCAGCAGCCAAGTACAAAGGGAGGGCTACACCTTC. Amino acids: CASSQVQREGYTF.

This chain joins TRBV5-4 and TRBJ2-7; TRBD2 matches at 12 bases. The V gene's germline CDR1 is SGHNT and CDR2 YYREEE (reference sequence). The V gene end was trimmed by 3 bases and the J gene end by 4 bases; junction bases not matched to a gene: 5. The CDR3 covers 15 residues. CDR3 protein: CASSYSGTSGYEQYF. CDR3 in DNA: TGTGCCAGCAGCTACTCCGGGACTAGCGGGTACGAGCAGTACTTC.

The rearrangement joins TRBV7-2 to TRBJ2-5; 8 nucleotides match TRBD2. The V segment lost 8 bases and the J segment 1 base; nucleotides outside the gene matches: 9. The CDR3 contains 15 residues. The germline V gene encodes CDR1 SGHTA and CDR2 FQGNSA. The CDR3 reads CASGRGGGIQETQYF. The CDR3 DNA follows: TGTGCCAGCGGGAGAGGCGGGGGGATCCAAGAGACCCAGTACTTC.

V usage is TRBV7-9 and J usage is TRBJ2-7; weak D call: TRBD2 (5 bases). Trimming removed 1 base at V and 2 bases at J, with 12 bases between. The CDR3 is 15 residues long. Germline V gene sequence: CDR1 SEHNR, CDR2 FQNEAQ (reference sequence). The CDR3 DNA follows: TGTGCCAGCAGCTTAGGGAAAGGGAGCGCCTACGAGCAGTACTTC. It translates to CASSLGKGSAYEQYF.

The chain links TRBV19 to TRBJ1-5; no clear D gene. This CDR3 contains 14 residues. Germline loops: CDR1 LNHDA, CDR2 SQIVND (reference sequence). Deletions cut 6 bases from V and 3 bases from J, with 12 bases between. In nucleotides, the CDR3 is TGTGCCAGTAGCCCCCTGGAGGTCAATCAGCCCCAGCATTTT. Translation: CASSPLEVNQPQHF.

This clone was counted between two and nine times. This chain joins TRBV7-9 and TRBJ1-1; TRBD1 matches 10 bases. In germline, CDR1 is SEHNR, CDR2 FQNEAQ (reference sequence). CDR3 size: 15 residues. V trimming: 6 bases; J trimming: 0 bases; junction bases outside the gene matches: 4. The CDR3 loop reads CASSTGQGMNTEAFF. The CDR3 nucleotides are TGTGCCAGCAGTACGGGACAGGGGATGAACACTGAAGCTTTCTTT.

The CDR3 nucleotides are TGTGCCAGCAGCCCCGGGACAGGGAGGAATCAGCCCCAGCATTTT. Protein sequence: CASSPGTGRNQPQHF. The chain is built from TRBV7-2 and TRBJ1-5, with 9 bases identical to TRBD1. The CDR3 is made up of 15 amino acids. The trim removed 5 bases at V and 4 bases at J, leaving 6 bases unmatched. Germline CDR1 SGHTA, CDR2 FQGNSA.

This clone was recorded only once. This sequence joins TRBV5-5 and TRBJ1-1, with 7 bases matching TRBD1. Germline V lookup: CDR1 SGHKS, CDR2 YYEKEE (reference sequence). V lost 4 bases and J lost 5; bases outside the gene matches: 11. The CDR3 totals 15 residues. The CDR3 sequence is CASSREEGARTEAFF. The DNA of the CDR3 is TGTGCCAGCAGCCGCGAGGAGGGGGCGCGGACTGAAGCTTTCTTT. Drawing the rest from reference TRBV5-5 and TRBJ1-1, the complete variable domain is DAGVTQSPTHLIKTRGQQVTLRCSPISGHKSVSWYQQVLGQGPQFIFQYYEKEERGRGNFPDRFSARQFPNYSSELNVNALLLGDSALYLCASSREEGARTEAFFGQGTRLTVV.

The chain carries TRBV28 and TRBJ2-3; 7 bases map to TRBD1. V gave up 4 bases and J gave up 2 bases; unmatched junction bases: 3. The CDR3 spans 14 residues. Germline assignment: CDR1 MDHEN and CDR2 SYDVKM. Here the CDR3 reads CASSWDSFTDTQYF. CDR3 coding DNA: TGTGCCAGCAGTTGGGACAGTTTCACAGATACGCAGTATTTT.

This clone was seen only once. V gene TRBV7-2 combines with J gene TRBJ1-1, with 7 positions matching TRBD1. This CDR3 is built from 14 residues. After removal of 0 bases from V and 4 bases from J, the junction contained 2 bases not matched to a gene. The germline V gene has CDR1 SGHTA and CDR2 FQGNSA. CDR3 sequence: CASSLARGATEAFF. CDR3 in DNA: TGTGCCAGCAGCTTAGCCAGGGGGGCCACTGAAGCTTTCTTT.

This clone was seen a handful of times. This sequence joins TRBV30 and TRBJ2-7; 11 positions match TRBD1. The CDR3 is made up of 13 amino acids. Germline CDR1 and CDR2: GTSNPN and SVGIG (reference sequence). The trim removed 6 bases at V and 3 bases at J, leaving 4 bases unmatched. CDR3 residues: CACGGTGGYEQYF. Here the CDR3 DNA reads TGTGCCTGCGGGGGGACAGGGGGCTACGAGCAGTACTTC.

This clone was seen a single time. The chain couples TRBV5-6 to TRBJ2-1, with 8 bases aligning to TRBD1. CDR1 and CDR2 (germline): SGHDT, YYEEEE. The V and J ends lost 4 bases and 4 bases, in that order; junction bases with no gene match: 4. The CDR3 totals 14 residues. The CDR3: CASSQGAGYNEQFF. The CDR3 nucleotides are TGTGCCAGCAGCCAGGGGGCGGGTTACAATGAGCAGTTCTTC.

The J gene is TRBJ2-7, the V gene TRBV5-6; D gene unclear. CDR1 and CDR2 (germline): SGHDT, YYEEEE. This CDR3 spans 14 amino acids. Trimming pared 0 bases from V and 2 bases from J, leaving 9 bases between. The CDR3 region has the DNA TGTGCCAGCAGCTTGGCCCCAGAAGCCTACGAGCAGTACTTC. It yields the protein CASSLAPEAYEQYF.

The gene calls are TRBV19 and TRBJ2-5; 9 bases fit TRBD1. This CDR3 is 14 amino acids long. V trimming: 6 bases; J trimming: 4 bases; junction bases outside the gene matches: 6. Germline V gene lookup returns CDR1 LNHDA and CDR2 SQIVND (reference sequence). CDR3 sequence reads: CASSRDRVGETQYF. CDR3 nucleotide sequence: TGTGCCAGTAGCCGGGACAGGGTGGGAGAGACCCAGTACTTC.

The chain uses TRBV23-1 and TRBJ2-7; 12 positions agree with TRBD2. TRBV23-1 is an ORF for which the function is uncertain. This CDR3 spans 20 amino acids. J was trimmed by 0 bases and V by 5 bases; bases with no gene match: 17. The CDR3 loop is CASSTFRDTRLAGDSYEQYF. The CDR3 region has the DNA TGCGCCAGCAGTACCTTCCGGGACACCCGACTAGCGGGGGACTCCTACGAGCAGTACTTC.

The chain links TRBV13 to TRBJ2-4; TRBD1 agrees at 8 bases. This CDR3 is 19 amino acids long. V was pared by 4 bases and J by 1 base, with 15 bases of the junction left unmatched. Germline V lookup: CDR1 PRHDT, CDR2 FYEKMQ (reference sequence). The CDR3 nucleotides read TGTGCCAGCAGCTCCAGGGGGCGCCCCACATCCTTGGCCAAAAACATTCAGTACTTC. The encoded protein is CASSSRGRPTSLAKNIQYF.

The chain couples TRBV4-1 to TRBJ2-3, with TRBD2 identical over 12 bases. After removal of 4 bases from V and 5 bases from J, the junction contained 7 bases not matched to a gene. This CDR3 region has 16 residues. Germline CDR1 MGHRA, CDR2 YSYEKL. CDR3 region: CASSPRTSGVGDTQYF. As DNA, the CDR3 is TGCGCCAGCAGCCCAAGGACTAGCGGGGTCGGAGATACGCAGTATTTT.

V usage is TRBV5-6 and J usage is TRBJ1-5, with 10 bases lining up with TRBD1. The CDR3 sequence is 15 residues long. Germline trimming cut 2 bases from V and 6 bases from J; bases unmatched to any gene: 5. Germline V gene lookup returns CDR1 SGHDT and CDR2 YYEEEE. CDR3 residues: CASSFGGQGSQPQHF. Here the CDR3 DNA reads TGTGCCAGCAGCTTCGGGGGACAGGGGAGTCAGCCCCAGCATTTT.

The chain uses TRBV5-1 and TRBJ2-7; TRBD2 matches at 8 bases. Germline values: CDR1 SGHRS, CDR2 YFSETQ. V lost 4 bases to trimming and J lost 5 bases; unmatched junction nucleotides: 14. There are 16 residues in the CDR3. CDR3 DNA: TGCGCCAGCAGCCCCGGTCGAAGCGGGGGTGCGGACGAGCAGTACTTC. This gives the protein CASSPGRSGGADEQYF.

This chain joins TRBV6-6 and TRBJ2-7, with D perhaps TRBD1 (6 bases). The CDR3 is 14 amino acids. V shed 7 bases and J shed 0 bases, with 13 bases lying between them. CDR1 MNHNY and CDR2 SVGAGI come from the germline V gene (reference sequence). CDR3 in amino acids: CASNGQWSSYEQYF. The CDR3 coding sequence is TGTGCCAGCAACGGACAGTGGAGCTCCTACGAGCAGTACTTC.

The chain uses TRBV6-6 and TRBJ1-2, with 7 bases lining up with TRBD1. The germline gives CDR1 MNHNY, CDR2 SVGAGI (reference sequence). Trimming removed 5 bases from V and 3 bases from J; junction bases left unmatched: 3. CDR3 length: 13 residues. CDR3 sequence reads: CASSGGTDYGYTF. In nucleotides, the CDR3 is TGTGCCAGCAGTGGAGGGACAGACTATGGCTACACCTTC.